This TCR beta chain emerged from a study of blood T cell repertoires in COVID-19. A Seattle source enrolled patients during active infection and followed them longitudinally. Germline-derived CDR1 and CDR2 are MNHNY and SVGAGI (reference sequence). This CDR3 contains 15 residues. Trimming took 0 bases from V and 8 from J, leaving 16 bases between them. The protocol was immunoSEQ multiplex PCR, while the TCRdb copy is restricted to in-frame clones and leaves out a portion. In the table there are some 300,000 clones, 85% to 90% of which are singletons. This clone has a single count. The TCR sequence derives from a woman in her forties or fifties with COVID-19, enrolled during active disease. Sequenced material: peripheral blood. The chain recombines TRBV6-6 with TRBJ1-2; no clear D. The DNA of the CDR3 is TGTGCCAGCAGTTACTCGACGGGTGTGGTTCTGGGCTACACCTTC. This codes for CASSYSTGVVLGYTF.